One and the same sample provided the 24 T cell receptor beta chains below, sequenced in a study of blood T cell repertoires in COVID-19. Clones were sequenced by immunoSEQ multiplex PCR, and TCRdb holds only the in-frame ones, with some missing. The table records fewer than 85,000 clones, around four fifths of them present only once. The sample consisted of peripheral blood. These receptors all stem from a man between 60 and 75 years old with acute or convalescent COVID-19.

In its sample, this clone was seen a few times. The rearrangement joins TRBV4-1 to TRBJ2-3; D ambiguous. Germline V lookup: CDR1 MGHRA, CDR2 YSYEKL. Trimming shortened V by 2 bases and J by 2 bases, and 17 bases separated the two germline ends. This CDR3 spans 17 amino acids. This chain's CDR3 is CASSQTVLLSNTDTQYF. In DNA, the CDR3 is TGCGCCAGCAGCCAAACCGTACTACTTTCAAACACAGATACGCAGTATTTT.

This clone appeared a single time. The chain carries TRBV6-4 and TRBJ1-1; 11 bases align to TRBD1. The CDR3 contains 14 residues. V dropped 7 bases and J dropped 4; count of bases not matched to a gene: 5. In germline, CDR1 is MRHNA, CDR2 SNTAGT. The CDR3 region has the DNA TGTGCCAGCAACCGGGACAGGGGGGTCACTGAAGCTTTCTTT. Its protein is CASNRDRGVTEAFF.

The chain links TRBV19 to TRBJ2-6, with D tentatively TRBD1 (6 bases). The CDR3 runs 17 residues. V dropped 5 bases and J dropped 1 base, with 15 bases sitting between them. Germline lookup yields CDR1 LNHDA and CDR2 SQIVND (reference sequence). The CDR3 DNA is TGTGCCAGTAGTCTATACAGGGTAGGTTCTGGGGCCAACGTCCTGACTTTC. The encoded protein is CASSLYRVGSGANVLTF.

There are a few counts of this clone. The chain employs TRBV13 and TRBJ1-1; 8 bases are shared with TRBD1. This CDR3 has 16 amino acids. J was trimmed by 0 bases and V by 5 bases; bases with no gene match: 8. CDR1 PRHDT and CDR2 FYEKMQ come from the germline V gene (reference sequence). The CDR3 DNA reads TGTGCCAGCAGCCACCGGACAGGGCGACTGAACACTGAAGCTTTCTTT. Protein product: CASSHRTGRLNTEAFF.

The V call is TRBV7-9, the J call TRBJ1-4; 9 nucleotides align to TRBD1. Germline V gene data show CDR1 as SEHNR and CDR2 as FQNEAQ (reference sequence). The ends lost 2 bases at V and 3 bases at J; junction bases unmatched: 4. This CDR3 has 16 amino acids. The CDR3 here is CASSLTTGGANEKLFF. The CDR3 DNA sequence: TGTGCCAGCAGCTTAACGACAGGGGGAGCTAATGAAAAACTGTTTTTT.

The chain links TRBV5-1 to TRBJ2-1, with 13 positions matching TRBD2. Germline CDR1 is SGHRS and CDR2 is YFSETQ. This CDR3 is built from 18 residues. The junction had 11 bases not matched to a gene; V was cut back by 5 bases and J by 3 bases. The CDR3 region is CASRSGTSGAMDYNEQFF. As DNA, the CDR3 is TGCGCCAGCAGATCCGGGACTAGCGGGGCGATGGACTACAATGAGCAGTTCTTC. The full variable domain, with the rest looked up from reference TRBV5-1 and TRBJ2-1, is KAGVTQTPRYLIKTRGQQVTLSCSPISGHRSVSWYQQTPGQGLQFLFEYFSETQRNKGNFPGRFSGRQFSNSRSEMNVSTLELGDSALYLCASRSGTSGAMDYNEQFFGPGTRLTVL.

This clone has more than one count but fewer than ten. The chain uses TRBV19 and TRBJ1-3, with D perhaps matching TRBD1 (6 bases). Trimming left V 6 bases short and J 9 bases short, with 30 bases between. This CDR3 spans 18 amino acids. Germline V gene data show CDR1 as LNHDA and CDR2 as SQIVND (reference sequence). The CDR3 DNA reads TGTGCCAGTAGGCCCAATTCAGGACAGCCGGGACCGAGGGCCACCATATATTTT. Translated: CASRPNSGQPGPRATIYF.

The chain is built from TRBV5-1 and TRBJ1-2; a weak D match, TRBD1 (5 bases). Germline CDR1 and CDR2: SGHRS and YFSETQ. The CDR3 is made up of 15 amino acids. The V gene lost 7 bases and the J gene lost 4 bases, with 20 bases spanning the gap. For the CDR3, the DNA is TGCGCCAGCTGGGGGGGAGAGAGTGGTAGCTATGGCTACACCTTC. This encodes CASWGGESGSYGYTF.

This rearrangement joins TRBV7-8 to TRBJ2-2; 14 nucleotides align to TRBD2. Trimming took 5 bases from V and 7 from J; bases not matched to a gene: 9. This CDR3 contains 17 residues. Germline V gene sequence: CDR1 SGHVS, CDR2 FQNEAQ. The CDR3 spells CASSQTSGGAFGGELFF. The CDR3 DNA reads as TGTGCCAGCAGCCAGACTAGCGGGGGGGCCTTCGGCGGGGAGCTGTTTTTT.

This clone was found many times. The rearrangement links TRBV6-5 to TRBJ2-7; 7 nucleotides align to TRBD1. Germline CDR1 and CDR2: MNHEY and SVGAGI. The CDR3 runs 15 residues. Trimming at V came to 6 bases and at J to 6 bases, leaving 14 bases not matched to a gene. CDR3 DNA sequence: TGTGCCAGCAGCCTGGGGCCACACCCAGGGGGCGAGCAGTACTTC. The encoded protein is CASSLGPHPGGEQYF.

J is TRBJ1-1 and V is TRBV23-1; D is possibly TRBD1 (5 bases). TRBV23-1 is labeled an ORF, and its function is uncertain. This CDR3 contains 17 residues. The V gene lost 2 bases and the J gene lost 0 bases, with 16 bases spanning the gap. The CDR3 nucleotides read TGCGCCAGCAGTCAACCGACCGTCAGGGTCGTGAACACTGAAGCTTTCTTT. This sequence encodes CASSQPTVRVVNTEAFF.

The chain employs TRBV7-9 and TRBJ2-1; 7 positions agree with TRBD2. Germline-derived CDR1 and CDR2 are SEHNR and FQNEAQ (reference sequence). Trimming cost V 1 base and J 2 bases; bases outside gene matches: 11. This CDR3 comprises 18 residues. The CDR3 DNA follows: TGTGCCAGCAGCTTAGGACCATGGGGAGGGAAGGCCTACAATGAGCAGTTCTTC. Translated, it gives CASSLGPWGGKAYNEQFF.

This rearrangement joins TRBV4-1 to TRBJ1-2; D is possibly TRBD1 (5 bases). Germline lookup yields CDR1 MGHRA and CDR2 YSYEKL. This CDR3 has 18 amino acids. V was pared by 1 base and J by 2 bases, with 20 bases between. For the CDR3, the DNA is TGCGCCAGCAGCCAAGGGGCCCCAAAGTCAGGGTTGAACTATGGCTACACCTTC. Its translation is CASSQGAPKSGLNYGYTF.

The chain combines TRBV28 with TRBJ2-7; no reliable D call. V was trimmed by 4 bases and J by 4 bases, leaving 8 bases between them. The CDR3 is 12 amino acids. Germline V gives CDR1 MDHEN, CDR2 SYDVKM. The CDR3 sequence: CASSSTGYEQYF. Here the CDR3 DNA reads TGTGCCAGCAGTTCTACCGGTTACGAGCAGTACTTC.

This clone was detected only a few times. The chain is built from TRBV6-2 or TRBV6-3 and TRBJ1-5; D is possibly TRBD1 (6 bases). Trimming pared 2 bases from V and 7 bases from J, leaving 9 bases between. CDR3 length: 13 amino acids. Germline V gene data show CDR1 as MNHEY and CDR2 as SVGEGT. This chain's CDR3 is CASSYPRGQPQHF. For the CDR3, the DNA is TGTGCCAGCAGTTACCCAAGGGGGCAGCCCCAGCATTTT.

CDR3 nucleotides: TGTGCCAGCAGTAGCCCCCGGGGCACAGATACGCAGTATTTT. It specifies CASSSPRGTDTQYF. This chain joins TRBV27 and TRBJ2-3; no clear D gene. Germline V gives CDR1 MNHEY, CDR2 SMNVEV (reference sequence). Trimming removed 5 bases at V and 1 base at J, with 10 bases between. CDR3 length: 14 amino acids.

The sample holds a few counts of this clone. The genes are TRBV28 and TRBJ2-5; a possible D gene is TRBD2 (6 bases). The CDR3 loop spans 15 amino acids. Per germline, CDR1 MDHEN and CDR2 SYDVKM. V dropped 7 bases and J dropped 5 bases, with 20 bases sitting between them. CDR3 DNA sequence: TGTGCCAGCACGCAACGCGGGGCGGGGATGGAGACCCAGTACTTC. This gives the protein CASTQRGAGMETQYF.

The chain joins TRBV6-5 to TRBJ2-1; perhaps TRBD1 as D (6 bases). The CDR3 extends over 13 amino acids. V dropped 5 bases and J dropped 7 bases, with 12 bases sitting between them. Germline lookup yields CDR1 MNHEY and CDR2 SVGAGI. The CDR3 spells CASSTGSRNEQFF. CDR3 nucleotides: TGTGCCAGCAGTACAGGGTCTAGGAATGAGCAGTTCTTC.

V usage is TRBV7-2 and J usage is TRBJ2-1, with a tentative D call TRBD1 (5 bases). The CDR3 spans 17 residues. The germline V gene encodes CDR1 SGHTA and CDR2 FQGNSA. Trimming stripped 1 base from V and 5 bases from J, with 18 bases between. The CDR3 DNA reads as TGTGCCAGCAGCTTAGGTTTCGGGCTAGGGGCGGACAATGAGCAGTTCTTC. Its translation is CASSLGFGLGADNEQFF.

The CDR3 DNA reads TGTGCCAGCAGCCCCCGGGACAGCCTTTTTCAGCCCCAGCATTTT. Residues: CASSPRDSLFQPQHF. The V and J genes are TRBV5-5 and TRBJ1-5, with 7 bases lining up with TRBD1. The CDR3 length is 15 residues. J gave up 6 bases and V 4 bases, and 10 bases lay outside the gene matches. CDR1 SGHKS and CDR2 YYEKEE come from the germline V gene (reference sequence).

The chain combines TRBV2 with TRBJ2-5; D may be TRBD1 (7 bases). The CDR3 spans 15 residues. The germline V and J ends were trimmed by 5 bases and 5 bases, with 18 bases remaining between them. CDR1 and CDR2 from the germline V gene are SNHLY and FYNNEI. CDR3 residues: CASSYGTAEGETQYF. CDR3 sequence (DNA): TGTGCCAGCAGTTACGGGACAGCGGAGGGGGAGACCCAGTACTTC. The full variable domain, in which reference TRBV2 and TRBJ2-5 provide the parts outside the CDR3, is EPEVTQTPSHQVTQMGQEVILRCVPISNHLYFYWYRQILGQKVEFLVSFYNNEISEKSEIFDDQFSVERPDGSNFTLKIRSTKLEDSAMYFCASSYGTAEGETQYFGPGTRLLVL.

A few counts support this clone. The rearrangement uses TRBV3-1 (or the pseudogene TRBV3-2) and TRBJ1-3; perhaps TRBD1 as D (6 bases). The CDR3 contains 15 residues. From germline, CDR1 is LGHDT and CDR2 YNNKEL (reference sequence). V was shortened by 3 bases and J by 6 bases, with 15 bases between the two germline ends. CDR3 nucleotides: TGTGCCAGCAGCCATGCCGCTCAGGGGACAAACACCATATATTTT. It codes for CASSHAAQGTNTIYF.

This clone was detected only a few times. The rearrangement links TRBV15 to TRBJ1-6, with D hard to call. The CDR3 spans 15 residues. The germline V gene encodes CDR1 LNHNV and CDR2 YYDKDF (reference sequence). The V and J ends lost 0 bases and 9 bases respectively, with 12 bases between them. DNA of the CDR3: TGTGCCACCAGCAGAGATCGGGAAAGGGCTTCACCCCTCCACTTT. The encoded protein is CATSRDRERASPLHF.

V and J are TRBV7-9 and TRBJ1-2; no reliable D call. Germline-derived CDR1 and CDR2 are SEHNR and FQNEAQ (reference sequence). The CDR3 extends over 13 amino acids. V was cut by 0 bases and J by 4 bases, with 6 bases left in between. The DNA for the CDR3 is TGTGCCAGCAGCTTAGCGGGCACCTATGGCTACACCTTC. Encoded protein: CASSLAGTYGYTF.